The next 28 T cell receptor beta chains were all read from a single sample in a study of cytomegalovirus exposure and HLA in healthy donors. The PCR employed 60 Vbeta primers together with 13 Jbeta primers. The method was immunoSEQ multiplex PCR; TCRdb's version includes in-frame clones alone and lacks a portion of them. In the table there are about 130,000 clones, less than 80% of which are singletons. The specimen sequenced was PBMCs. Source of these receptors: a man aged 40-49 years in good health and CMV-seropositive.

The J gene is TRBJ2-3, the V gene TRBV5-6, with D tentatively TRBD2 (5 bases). The CDR3 loop spans 12 amino acids. Germline V gene data show CDR1 as SGHDT and CDR2 as YYEEEE. Deletions cut 0 bases from V and 6 bases from J, with 5 bases between. The CDR3 region is CASSLAGDTQYF. The CDR3 coding sequence is TGTGCCAGCAGCTTGGCGGGGGATACGCAGTATTTT. The variable domain in full, completed from reference TRBV5-6 and TRBJ2-3, reads DAGVTQSPTHLIKTRGQQVTLRCSPKSGHDTVSWYQQALGQGPQFIFQYYEEEERQRGNFPDRFSGHQFPNYSSELNVNALLLGDSALYLCASSLAGDTQYFGPGTRLTVL.

The rearrangement uses TRBV19 and TRBJ1-1; possible D gene TRBD1, 5 bases. The CDR3 contains 13 residues. V lost 4 bases, J lost 4 bases, and 10 bases lay in between. Germline lookup yields CDR1 LNHDA and CDR2 SQIVND (reference sequence). CDR3 protein: CASSSRDGTEAFF. CDR3 nucleotides: TGTGCCAGTAGTAGCAGGGATGGCACTGAAGCTTTCTTT.

The chain uses TRBV18 and TRBJ2-2; 9 bases agree with TRBD2. V dropped 2 bases and J dropped 4; count of bases not matched to a gene: 11. Germline CDR1 is KGHSH and CDR2 is LQKENI. This CDR3 spans 18 amino acids. The CDR3 is CASSPLPGSGRFTGELFF. CDR3 sequence (DNA): TGTGCCAGCTCACCATTACCGGGGAGCGGGAGGTTCACCGGGGAGCTGTTTTTT.

The chain recombines TRBV9 with TRBJ1-1; TRBD1 might be the D (6 bases). V was cut by 0 bases and J by 5 bases, with 11 bases left in between. This CDR3 has 14 amino acids. Germline lookup yields CDR1 SGDLS and CDR2 YYNGEE. Written as DNA, the CDR3 is TGTGCCAGCAGCGTAGACAGGGTCGCTACTGAAGCTTTCTTT. Residues: CASSVDRVATEAFF.

The chain uses TRBV7-9 and TRBJ2-7; D possibly corresponds to TRBD1 (5 bases). The V gene's germline CDR1 is SEHNR and CDR2 FQNEAQ (reference sequence). Trimming left V 1 base short and J 5 bases short, with 12 bases between. This CDR3 is built from 14 residues. CDR3 bases: TGTGCCAGCAGCTTAGACTTAGGGGCCGACGAGCAGTACTTC. It translates to CASSLDLGADEQYF.

V is TRBV7-3 and J is TRBJ2-5, with D tentatively TRBD1 (6 bases). The last part of the DNA fits TRBJ2-7 better; the J call may be wrong. The germline CDR1 and CDR2 sequences are SGHTA and FQGTGA. The CDR3 loop spans 18 amino acids. The CDR3 is CASSLSRGGFPPPGEQYF. The CDR3 coding sequence is TGTGCCAGCAGCTTAAGCAGGGGTGGGTTTCCGCCGCCGGGCGAGCAGTACTTC.

This clone appeared a few times. The chain has TRBV29-1 and TRBJ1-2; D possibly corresponds to TRBD1 (6 bases). The length of the CDR3 is 12 residues. Germline CDR1 reads SQVTM; CDR2 reads ANQGSEA. V was trimmed by 7 bases and J by 5 bases, leaving 14 bases between them. CDR3 nucleotides: TGCAGCGCCGAGGGGGTAGGGTATGGCTACACCTTC. It translates to CSAEGVGYGYTF.

This clone was seen a single time. The V call is TRBV28, the J call TRBJ2-1, with 10 positions matching TRBD1. Germline trimming cut 4 bases from V and 4 bases from J; bases unmatched to any gene: 7. This CDR3 is 16 amino acids long. From germline, CDR1 is MDHEN and CDR2 SYDVKM. CDR3 DNA sequence: TGTGCCAGCAGTTCCGCAGGACAGGGGGTTTACAATGAGCAGTTCTTC. Translation: CASSSAGQGVYNEQFF.

This chain links TRBV9 with TRBJ1-3, with a possible D match to TRBD1 (5 bases). The CDR3 has 15 amino acids. V was cut by 0 bases and J by 2 bases, with 9 bases left in between. Germline CDR1 and CDR2: SGDLS and YYNGEE. CDR3 region: CASSVDGRAGNTIYF. CDR3 sequence (DNA): TGTGCCAGCAGCGTAGACGGCAGGGCTGGAAACACCATATATTTT.

This chain connects TRBV7-2 to TRBJ1-5; the D gene is possibly TRBD1 (5 bases). Looked up from germline, CDR1 is SGHTA and CDR2 is FQGNSA. Deletions cut 3 bases from V and 6 bases from J, with 12 bases between. The CDR3 totals 14 residues. The CDR3 bases are TGTGCCAGCAGCTTTGGAAGGGGAGGTCAGCCCCAGCATTTT. Protein: CASSFGRGGQPQHF.

V and J are TRBV27 and TRBJ2-3; tentative D call: TRBD2 (6 bases). The CDR3 contains 15 residues. V lost 5 bases, J lost 1 base, and 13 bases lay in between. The V gene's germline CDR1 is MNHEY and CDR2 SMNVEV (reference sequence). The chain's CDR3 is CASSLGLSRTDTQYF. For the CDR3, the DNA is TGTGCCAGCAGTCTGGGACTGTCACGCACAGATACGCAGTATTTT.

The chain employs TRBV4-1 and TRBJ2-7, with TRBD2 matching 8 bases. V gave up 1 base and J gave up 3 bases; unmatched junction bases: 14. This CDR3 contains 18 residues. CDR1 is MGHRA, CDR2 YSYEKL, per germline. This CDR3 reads CASSQGTTRRGAYYEQYF. Written as DNA, the CDR3 is TGCGCCAGCAGCCAAGGAACAACTAGGCGGGGGGCTTACTACGAGCAGTACTTC.

This clone was counted only a few times. The genes are TRBV11-2 and TRBJ1-3; TRBD1 agrees at 7 bases. This CDR3 region has 14 residues. Germline V gene lookup returns CDR1 SGHAT and CDR2 FQNNGV. The J segment lost 16 bases and the V segment lost 2 bases, leaving 14 bases of the junction unmatched. The CDR3 coding sequence is TGTGCCAGCAGCTTATTTTTATCTGGGACAGCATTGTATTTT. It codes for CASSLFLSGTALYF.

This clone showed up just a few times. The V gene is TRBV6-5, the J gene TRBJ2-3, with a possible D match to TRBD2 (6 bases). CDR1 MNHEY and CDR2 SVGAGI come from the germline V gene. The CDR3 contains 14 residues. V shed 6 bases and J shed 0 bases, with 10 bases lying between them. CDR3 in amino acids: CASSPGLSTDTQYF. In nucleotides, the CDR3 is TGTGCCAGCAGCCCGGGACTCAGCACAGATACGCAGTATTTT.

This clone was observed at least ten times. The chain joins TRBV11-2 to TRBJ2-2; unclear D gene. The CDR3 consists of 15 residues. V gave up 5 bases and J gave up 0 bases, with 10 bases separating them. The germline CDR1 and CDR2 sequences are SGHAT and FQNNGV. The CDR3 here is CASSPARTNTGELFF. CDR3 nucleotide sequence: TGTGCCAGCAGCCCCGCTAGGACGAACACCGGGGAGCTGTTTTTT.

The chain is built from TRBV10-3 and TRBJ2-2, with D possibly TRBD1 on 5 matching bases. The V and J ends lost 3 bases and 4 bases respectively, with 9 bases between them. This CDR3 is 14 amino acids long. Germline-derived CDR1 and CDR2 are ENHRY and SYGVKD. CDR3 residues: CAISEGAGTGELFF. CDR3 bases: TGTGCCATCAGTGAAGGGGCTGGCACCGGGGAGCTGTTTTTT.

The J gene is TRBJ2-3, the V gene TRBV18; a weak D match, TRBD1 (5 bases). Germline lookup yields CDR1 KGHSH and CDR2 LQKENI. V shed 2 bases and J shed 8 bases, with 23 bases lying between them. This CDR3 has 17 residues. In nucleotides, the CDR3 is TGTGCCAGCTCACCATCAGGGTCTCAAACTGAGCGTGGTACGCAGTATTTT. It translates to CASSPSGSQTERGTQYF.

The chain employs TRBV9 and TRBJ2-3, with 7 nucleotides matching TRBD2. V was clipped by 0 bases and J by 4 bases; unmatched bases: 8. The germline V gene has CDR1 SGDLS and CDR2 YYNGEE. The CDR3 spans 16 residues. The CDR3 coding sequence is TGTGCCAGCAGCGTAGTTGGCGGGAGAGTCGCAGATACGCAGTATTTT. Its translation is CASSVVGGRVADTQYF. The full variable domain, in which reference TRBV9 and TRBJ2-3 provide the parts outside the CDR3, is DSGVTQTPKHLITATGQRVTLRCSPRSGDLSVYWYQQSLDQGLQFLIQYYNGEERAKGNILERFSAQQFPDLHSELNLSSLELGDSALYFCASSVVGGRVADTQYFGPGTRLTVL.

The chain has TRBV2 and TRBJ1-2; D not certain. The CDR3 consists of 14 residues. From germline, CDR1 is SNHLY and CDR2 FYNNEI. Trimming stripped 6 bases from V and 5 bases from J, with 16 bases between. This CDR3 is CASSPAGSRYGYTF. In DNA form, the CDR3 reads TGTGCCAGCAGCCCCGCGGGCAGTAGGTATGGCTACACCTTC.

V and J are TRBV5-1 and TRBJ1-1; no clear D gene. The CDR3 is 13 residues long. V was shortened by 3 bases and J by 2 bases, with 8 bases between the two germline ends. Germline values: CDR1 SGHRS, CDR2 YFSETQ. Written as DNA, the CDR3 is TGCGCCAGCAGCTCGGAGCCAAACACTGAAGCTTTCTTT. Translation gives CASSSEPNTEAFF. Filled out from reference TRBV5-1 and TRBJ1-1, the complete variable domain reads KAGVTQTPRYLIKTRGQQVTLSCSPISGHRSVSWYQQTPGQGLQFLFEYFSETQRNKGNFPGRFSGRQFSNSRSEMNVSTLELGDSALYLCASSSEPNTEAFFGQGTRLTVV.

The V and J genes are TRBV9 and TRBJ1-5; D is uncertain. Trimming removed 0 bases from V and 0 bases from J, with 7 bases in between. Germline V gene data show CDR1 as SGDLS and CDR2 as YYNGEE. The CDR3 extends over 15 amino acids. The CDR3 is CASSVERDSNQPQHF. The CDR3 DNA reads as TGTGCCAGCAGCGTAGAGAGGGATAGCAATCAGCCCCAGCATTTT.

The chain carries TRBV5-4 and TRBJ2-3; 10 bases map to TRBD2. CDR1 is SGHNT and CDR2 is YYREEE in the germline V gene (reference sequence). Unmatched junction bases numbered 1, after V lost 4 bases and J lost 2 bases. The CDR3 extends over 14 amino acids. The CDR3 nucleotides are TGTGCCAGCAGCCTAGCGGGGGTCACAGATACGCAGTATTTT. Translation: CASSLAGVTDTQYF.

This chain joins TRBV5-4 and TRBJ1-2, with D perhaps matching TRBD1 (5 bases). Germline V gene lookup returns CDR1 SGHNT and CDR2 YYREEE (reference sequence). CDR3 size: 15 residues. The V end was cut by 0 bases, the J end by 0 bases, with 9 bases between. The CDR3 here is CASSLEGRANYGYTF. DNA of the CDR3: TGTGCCAGCAGCTTGGAAGGCAGGGCTAACTATGGCTACACCTTC.

The chain joins TRBV10-2 to TRBJ2-7, with D tentatively TRBD2 (6 bases). Germline assignment: CDR1 WSHSY and CDR2 SAAADI. Trimming removed 6 bases from V and 7 bases from J, with 22 bases in between. CDR3 length: 15 residues. The CDR3 sequence is CASRGGTGPDREQYF. The CDR3 nucleotides read TGCGCCAGCAGGGGGGGAACGGGACCTGATAGGGAGCAGTACTTC.

This rearrangement joins TRBV5-6 to TRBJ2-7, with 7 bases aligning to TRBD2. Germline V gives CDR1 SGHDT, CDR2 YYEEEE. Trimming cost V 4 bases and J 2 bases; bases outside gene matches: 12. This CDR3 is 16 amino acids long. Written as DNA, the CDR3 is TGTGCCAGCAGCCTGCCGGCTAGCGGTCCAGCCTACGAGCAGTACTTC. Translation gives CASSLPASGPAYEQYF.

The rearrangement links TRBV27 to TRBJ2-1; D may be TRBD1 (6 bases). The CDR3 runs to 13 residues. The germline gives CDR1 MNHEY, CDR2 SMNVEV (reference sequence). The V end was cut by 8 bases, the J end by 0 bases, with 8 bases between. This chain's CDR3 is CASQGSSYNEQFF. CDR3 DNA sequence: TGTGCCAGCCAGGGGAGCTCCTACAATGAGCAGTTCTTC.

The chain links TRBV5-1 to TRBJ1-1, with TRBD1 as a possible D gene (5 bases). Germline CDR1 is SGHRS and CDR2 is YFSETQ. V lost 9 bases and J lost 3, with 18 bases in between. The CDR3 consists of 14 residues. The CDR3 loop reads CATRGEVGYTEAFF. CDR3 in DNA: TGCGCCACCAGAGGGGAGGTCGGATACACTGAAGCTTTCTTT. The full variable domain, in which reference TRBV5-1 and TRBJ1-1 provide the parts outside the CDR3, is KAGVTQTPRYLIKTRGQQVTLSCSPISGHRSVSWYQQTPGQGLQFLFEYFSETQRNKGNFPGRFSGRQFSNSRSEMNVSTLELGDSALYLCATRGEVGYTEAFFGQGTRLTVV.

This chain links TRBV19 with TRBJ2-1; 8 bases agree with TRBD1. The CDR3 sequence is 13 residues long. Unmatched junction bases numbered 3, after V lost 4 bases and J lost 7 bases. The germline CDR1 and CDR2 sequences are LNHDA and SQIVND (reference sequence). The CDR3 sequence: CASSRTGWNEQFF. In DNA, the CDR3 is TGTGCCAGTAGTAGGACAGGGTGGAATGAGCAGTTCTTC.